A single sample gave rise to the 31 T cell receptor beta chains below, sequenced in a study of shared clonotypes between healthy human individuals. Sequencing used immunoSEQ multiplex PCR; TCRdb keeps in-frame clones, though not all of them. This table holds just over 2,000,000 clones, about 95% found once. Source material: naive CD4+ T cells sorted from blood. Indicated subset: CD45RA+ positively selected. These receptors were taken from a young man in good health.

This clone was seen more than once but under ten times. CDR3 DNA sequence: TGTGCCAGTAAGGGTGATTCAGCCCCAGATTGCCATTTT. This sequence encodes CASKGDSAPDCHF. The rearrangement links TRBV19 to TRBJ1-5, with D unclear. Trimming pared 7 bases from V and 16 bases from J, leaving 23 bases between. CDR1 and CDR2 from the germline V gene are LNHDA and SQIVND (reference sequence). There are 13 residues in the CDR3.

The chain recombines TRBV4-3 with TRBJ2-1; D is unresolved. Trimming removed 1 base at V and 12 bases at J, with 13 bases between. Germline lookup yields CDR1 LGHNA and CDR2 YSLEER. This CDR3 comprises 13 residues. The CDR3 reads CASSQAAATAQFF. The CDR3 DNA is TGCGCCAGCAGCCAAGCGGCAGCTACAGCGCAGTTCTTC.

The CDR3 nucleotides are TGTGCCAGCAGCCGGGCACCGGGACTGAACACTGAAGCTTTCTTT. Encoded protein: CASSRAPGLNTEAFF. The chain has TRBV11-2 and TRBJ1-1; D may be TRBD1 (5 bases). Germline V gene sequence: CDR1 SGHAT, CDR2 FQNNGV. The CDR3 sequence is 15 residues long. Trimming stripped 5 bases from V and 0 bases from J, with 13 bases between.

This chain uses TRBV6-4 with TRBJ1-1; 9 positions match TRBD1. The V gene end was trimmed by 6 bases and the J gene end by 10 bases; junction bases not matched to a gene: 9. CDR1 MRHNA and CDR2 SNTAGT come from the germline V gene. CDR3 size: 13 residues. The CDR3 is CASSDPGTGIAFF. In nucleotides, the CDR3 is TGTGCCAGCAGCGACCCCGGGACAGGGATAGCTTTCTTT.

The chain carries TRBV4-1 and TRBJ1-4; no reliable D call. This CDR3 has 19 residues. The germline gives CDR1 MGHRA, CDR2 YSYEKL. Trimming took off 0 bases at V and 1 base at J, with 18 bases between the two ends. The CDR3 reads CASSQERLRTGVTNEKLFF. The CDR3 nucleotides read TGCGCCAGCAGCCAAGAAAGGCTGCGGACGGGCGTAACTAATGAAAAACTGTTTTTT.

J is TRBJ1-2 and V is TRBV6-1, with D possibly being TRBD1 (6 bases). Trimming took 5 bases from V and 6 from J, leaving 16 bases between them. The V gene's germline CDR1 is MNHNS and CDR2 SASEGT. The CDR3 covers 14 residues. CDR3 residues: CASSLWTVLDGYTF. CDR3 DNA sequence: TGTGCCAGCAGTCTTTGGACAGTCCTCGATGGCTACACCTTC.

J is TRBJ1-2 and V is TRBV9; 7 bases fit TRBD1. In germline, CDR1 is SGDLS, CDR2 YYNGEE. With V trimmed by 0 bases and J by 4 bases, 6 bases remained unmatched. The CDR3 is 15 residues long. This CDR3 reads CASSVAEGQAYGYTF. In nucleotides, the CDR3 is TGTGCCAGCAGCGTAGCTGAAGGACAGGCCTATGGCTACACCTTC.

This chain joins TRBV7-8 and TRBJ2-5, with 9 positions matching TRBD1. There are 15 residues in the CDR3. With 4 bases clipped from V and 2 bases from J, the junction kept 5 bases outside the gene matches. Germline assignment: CDR1 SGHVS and CDR2 FQNEAQ. The CDR3 sequence is CASSSGTGRQETQYF. In DNA, the CDR3 is TGTGCCAGCAGCTCCGGGACAGGGAGGCAAGAGACCCAGTACTTC.

The V and J genes are TRBV6-1 and TRBJ1-1; D not resolved. The CDR3 is 13 amino acids. Trimming took 3 bases from V and 6 from J, leaving 11 bases between them. Germline V gene sequence: CDR1 MNHNS, CDR2 SASEGT. This CDR3 reads CASSELRLAEAFF. The CDR3 coding sequence is TGTGCCAGCAGTGAGTTACGGTTAGCTGAAGCTTTCTTT.

Points on this clone: This same CDR3 is encoded by further DNA sequences in the sample. The genes are TRBV29-1 and TRBJ1-1; D remains unclear. The CDR3 is 11 amino acids. The ends were cut back, 6 bases at V and 1 base at J, with 6 bases in the middle. Germline values: CDR1 SQVTM, CDR2 ANQGSEA. CDR3 nucleotide sequence: TGCAGCGTAGCAGAGAACACTGAAGCTTTCTTT. The encoded protein is CSVAENTEAFF.

This clone was counted once. This chain joins TRBV5-1 and TRBJ1-1; the D is unclear. The CDR3 is 12 residues long. V was cut by 0 bases and J by 5 bases, with 5 bases left in between. Germline CDR1 and CDR2: SGHRS and YFSETQ. CDR3 bases: TGCGCCAGCAGCTTGGTCCGTACTGAAGCTTTCTTT. As protein: CASSLVRTEAFF.

The chain recombines TRBV7-2 with TRBJ2-1, with a tentative D call TRBD2 (5 bases). Germline lookup yields CDR1 SGHTA and CDR2 FQGNSA. This CDR3 comprises 17 residues. Trimming pared 1 base from V and 0 bases from J, leaving 13 bases between. The chain's CDR3 is CASSLVRLSSSYNEQFF. In DNA form, the CDR3 reads TGTGCCAGCAGCTTAGTTCGACTATCTAGCTCCTACAATGAGCAGTTCTTC.

The gene calls are TRBV6-5 and TRBJ2-1; D gene unclear. CDR3 length: 15 amino acids. Germline lookup yields CDR1 MNHEY and CDR2 SVGAGI. V was shortened by 2 bases and J by 1 base, with 9 bases between the two germline ends. DNA of the CDR3: TGTGCCAGCAGTTACGCGCCGAATTCCTACAATGAGCAGTTCTTC. It encodes CASSYAPNSYNEQFF.

This chain connects TRBV7-2 to TRBJ2-7; 11 bases map to TRBD2. The CDR3 covers 14 residues. The J segment lost 6 bases and the V segment lost 4 bases, leaving 5 bases of the junction unmatched. Germline assignment: CDR1 SGHTA and CDR2 FQGNSA. CDR3 in DNA: TGTGCCAGCAGCTCGCTAGCGGGAGGCCGCGAGCAGTACTTC. Translated: CASSSLAGGREQYF.

This chain connects TRBV6-5 to TRBJ1-2; 7 bases agree with TRBD1. Germline V lookup: CDR1 MNHEY, CDR2 SVGAGI. V trimming: 8 bases; J trimming: 4 bases; junction bases outside the gene matches: 10. The CDR3 extends over 14 amino acids. DNA for the CDR3: TGTGCCAGCCGATACCCAGGGGGGGGCTATGGCTACACCTTC. Translated, it gives CASRYPGGGYGYTF.

This clone was seen once. The chain employs TRBV5-1 and TRBJ2-5; D gene ambiguous. There are 15 residues in the CDR3. Germline V gene data show CDR1 as SGHRS and CDR2 as YFSETQ. Trimming pared 0 bases from V and 2 bases from J, leaving 11 bases between. The CDR3 loop is CASSLEASTQETQYF. CDR3 in DNA: TGCGCCAGCAGCTTGGAGGCGTCGACTCAAGAGACCCAGTACTTC.

The gene calls are TRBV11-2 and TRBJ2-7, with 13 bases fitting TRBD2. Germline V lookup: CDR1 SGHAT, CDR2 FQNNGV. The CDR3 is 15 residues long. Trimming removed 4 bases from V and 3 bases from J; junction bases left unmatched: 3. The chain's CDR3 is CASSWGLAGLYEQYF. CDR3 coding DNA: TGTGCCAGCAGCTGGGGACTAGCGGGGCTCTACGAGCAGTACTTC.

The chain couples TRBV2 to TRBJ1-1; the D gene is possibly TRBD1 (6 bases). In germline, CDR1 is SNHLY, CDR2 FYNNEI. V dropped 5 bases and J dropped 1 base, with 14 bases sitting between them. CDR3 length: 15 residues. The CDR3 protein is CASSPYRDPNTEAFF. The CDR3 DNA reads as TGTGCCAGCAGTCCATACAGGGATCCGAACACTGAAGCTTTCTTT.

Points on this clone: The sample holds other DNA sequences that translate to the same CDR3. The rearrangement links TRBV28 to TRBJ1-2; D may be TRBD1 (6 bases). V was clipped by 9 bases and J by 4 bases, with 12 bases between them. Germline V CDR1 and CDR2: MDHEN, SYDVKM. This CDR3 region has 12 residues. The CDR3 nucleotides are TGTGCCAGTAGGGGGGGTAGCTATGGCTACACCTTC. Encoded protein: CASRGGSYGYTF.

The chain recombines TRBV5-1 with TRBJ2-2; D is ambiguous. V lost 7 bases and J 2 bases, leaving 15 bases between the germline ends. The length of the CDR3 is 15 residues. Looked up from germline, CDR1 is SGHRS and CDR2 is YFSETQ. DNA for the CDR3: TGCGCCAGCGGCGTCCGGGCTTCAAACACCGGGGAGCTGTTTTTT. Protein sequence: CASGVRASNTGELFF.

This clone was picked up one time. This chain uses TRBV5-4 with TRBJ1-6; TRBD1 matches at 10 bases. V dropped 5 bases and J dropped 5; count of bases not matched to a gene: 7. The CDR3 sequence is 16 residues long. CDR1 is SGHNT, CDR2 YYREEE, per germline (reference sequence). CDR3 region: CASSSGTGVNNSPLHF. CDR3 in DNA: TGTGCCAGCAGTTCCGGGACAGGGGTGAATAATTCACCCCTCCACTTT.

The V and J genes are TRBV6-1 and TRBJ1-3; D unresolved. The V and J ends lost 0 bases and 10 bases respectively, with 19 bases between them. The CDR3 contains 16 residues. The germline CDR1 and CDR2 sequences are MNHNS and SASEGT. The CDR3 nucleotides are TGTGCCAGCAGTGAAGCGCGCGGAACAGCCCAGAGAACCATATATTTT. Translating gives CASSEARGTAQRTIYF.

The chain joins TRBV5-1 to TRBJ1-4; D not certain. The germline V gene encodes CDR1 SGHRS and CDR2 YFSETQ. The CDR3 length is 14 residues. Trimming took off 4 bases at V and 7 bases at J, with 14 bases between the two ends. The CDR3 region has the DNA TGCGCCAGCAGCCTGGGGTACGTAGGTGAAAAACTGTTTTTT. Translating it yields CASSLGYVGEKLFF.

The chain combines TRBV2 with TRBJ2-1, with a weak D call TRBD2 (6 bases). Germline V gene data show CDR1 as SNHLY and CDR2 as FYNNEI. This CDR3 contains 14 residues. V was clipped by 8 bases and J by 4 bases, with 15 bases between them. The CDR3 region is CASHRDSLYNEQFF. The CDR3 DNA is TGTGCCAGCCACCGGGACTCACTATACAATGAGCAGTTCTTC.

This clone was observed a single time. The sample contains more than one DNA sequence encoding this CDR3. This chain joins TRBV11-3 and TRBJ1-1; D is possibly TRBD1 (5 bases). The V and J ends lost 4 bases and 4 bases respectively, with 7 bases between them. Germline V gene data show CDR1 as SGHNT and CDR2 as YENEEA. This CDR3 is built from 12 residues. This chain's CDR3 is CASSSQGTEAFF. The CDR3 DNA reads TGTGCCAGCAGCTCCCAGGGCACTGAAGCTTTCTTT.

This chain uses TRBV7-2 with TRBJ1-5; perhaps TRBD1 as D (6 bases). The CDR3 has 13 amino acids. Germline loops: CDR1 SGHTA, CDR2 FQGNSA. V lost 4 bases, J lost 7 bases, and 11 bases lay in between. The CDR3 here is CASSYRDMQPQHF. For the CDR3, the DNA is TGTGCCAGCAGCTACCGGGACATGCAGCCCCAGCATTTT.

The chain combines TRBV5-4 with TRBJ1-1; no firm D call. The CDR3 sequence is 15 residues long. The V end lost 1 base, the J end lost 1 base, and 11 bases lay between the germline ends. Germline assignment: CDR1 SGHNT and CDR2 YYREEE (reference sequence). The CDR3 DNA is TGTGCCAGCAGCTTGATGGGATTAACGAACACTGAAGCTTTCTTT. Amino acid sequence: CASSLMGLTNTEAFF.

Of note for this clone: The identical CDR3 is also encoded by other nucleotide sequences in the sample. The chain joins TRBV6-5 to TRBJ1-3; 8 nucleotides line up with TRBD1. The CDR3 is made up of 14 amino acids. The V gene end was trimmed by 4 bases and the J gene end by 2 bases; junction bases not matched to a gene: 1. Per germline, CDR1 MNHEY and CDR2 SVGAGI. The CDR3 loop reads CASSLDRAGNTIYF. The CDR3 bases are TGTGCCAGCAGTTTGGACAGGGCTGGAAACACCATATATTTT.

CDR3 bases: TGTGCCAGCAGCTTTAGCCCCCTGGGAGCGGGGGGGCGAGAGACCCAGTACTTC. Translating gives CASSFSPLGAGGRETQYF. V gene TRBV7-2 combines with J gene TRBJ2-5; 10 positions agree with TRBD2. Trimming at V came to 3 bases and at J to 4 bases, leaving 14 bases not matched to a gene. The CDR3 sequence is 18 residues long. In germline, CDR1 is SGHTA, CDR2 FQGNSA.

The chain uses TRBV5-1 and TRBJ1-3; possible D gene TRBD1, 5 bases. Per the germline V gene, CDR1 is SGHRS and CDR2 is YFSETQ. Trimming left V 7 bases short and J 0 bases short, with 8 bases between. There are 13 residues in the CDR3. The CDR3: CASGTNSGNTIYF. CDR3 bases: TGCGCCAGCGGGACGAACTCTGGAAACACCATATATTTT.

The chain joins TRBV2 to TRBJ1-2; D uncertain. There are 13 residues in the CDR3. In germline, CDR1 is SNHLY, CDR2 FYNNEI. Trimming took 5 bases from V and 4 from J, leaving 11 bases between them. Here the CDR3 reads CASSPTPFYGYTF. The CDR3 DNA is TGTGCCAGCAGTCCCACACCTTTCTATGGCTACACCTTC.